Each of the 31 T cell receptor beta chains below was sequenced from the same sample in a study of shared clonotypes between healthy human individuals. The naive CD8 population came from CD45RO-negative cells selected for CCR7, without terminally differentiated effector memory CD45RA+ cells. The method was immunoSEQ multiplex PCR; TCRdb's version includes in-frame clones alone and lacks a portion of them. This sample carries around 2.1 million clones, about 93% of them seen once, and the ten largest clones take more than 1.5%. Specimen: naive CD8+ T cells from PBMCs. These receptors all come from a young man in good health. Some clones in this sample may be carry-over from other donors' samples.

The chain has TRBV28 and TRBJ2-1; 11 positions match TRBD2. The CDR3 extends over 18 amino acids. J was trimmed by 9 bases and V by 3 bases; bases with no gene match: 16. CDR1 and CDR2 (germline): MDHEN, SYDVKM. The CDR3 sequence is CASSFSPTSGTVYGEQFF. CDR3 in DNA: TGTGCCAGCAGTTTTTCTCCGACTAGCGGGACGGTTTACGGTGAGCAGTTCTTC.

This sequence joins TRBV6-5 and TRBJ2-5; 9 nucleotides match TRBD2. The CDR3 length is 16 residues. Germline CDR1 and CDR2: MNHEY and SVGAGI. V was clipped by 2 bases and J by 2 bases; unmatched bases: 6. The CDR3 bases are TGTGCCAGCAGTTACAATAGCGGGAGCGTACAAGAGACCCAGTACTTC. It is translated as CASSYNSGSVQETQYF.

V and J are TRBV5-8 and TRBJ1-2, with D unresolved. Germline lookup yields CDR1 SGHTS and CDR2 YDEGEE. The CDR3 extends over 14 amino acids. Trimming removed 0 bases at V and 8 bases at J, with 14 bases between. The CDR3 sequence: CASSLAVARKGYTF. The CDR3 region has the DNA TGTGCCAGCAGCTTGGCCGTGGCACGGAAAGGCTACACCTTC.

This chain uses TRBV29-1 with TRBJ2-7, with TRBD1 matching over 7 bases. The CDR3 is made up of 17 amino acids. Germline loops: CDR1 SQVTM, CDR2 ANQGSEA. Trimming took 3 bases from V and 6 from J; bases not matched to a gene: 20. This chain's CDR3 is CSVETNPGDSRGGEQYF. The CDR3 region has the DNA TGCAGCGTTGAGACTAATCCCGGGGACAGCCGGGGCGGCGAGCAGTACTTC.

The chain uses TRBV6-1 and TRBJ1-4; TRBD1 might be the D (6 bases). The CDR3 has 18 amino acids. CDR1 MNHNS and CDR2 SASEGT come from the germline V gene. Trimming stripped 0 bases from V and 0 bases from J, with 14 bases between. The CDR3 loop is CASSEARDIATTNEKLFF. CDR3 DNA sequence: TGTGCCAGCAGTGAAGCAAGGGACATCGCGACAACTAATGAAAAACTGTTTTTT.

The chain couples TRBV15 to TRBJ2-5; tentatively, D is TRBD1 (6 bases). The CDR3 consists of 16 residues. Germline CDR1 is LNHNV and CDR2 is YYDKDF (reference sequence). Trimming shortened V by 1 base and J by 5 bases, and 17 bases separated the two germline ends. CDR3 DNA: TGTGCCACCAGCAGAGCCGGGACCCGACAGGAGGAGACCCAGTACTTC. It codes for CATSRAGTRQEETQYF.

The count of this clone is one. The rearrangement joins TRBV25-1 to TRBJ2-7, with TRBD2 matching 11 bases. Germline values: CDR1 MGHDK, CDR2 SYGVNS. This CDR3 is 15 amino acids long. J was trimmed by 3 bases and V by 4 bases; bases with no gene match: 5. The CDR3 DNA is TGTGCCAGCAGTGCTACCGGGACTAGCGGCTACGAGCAGTACTTC. Amino acids: CASSATGTSGYEQYF.

The chain couples TRBV5-6 to TRBJ1-1; 8 bases agree with TRBD1. Losses at the gene ends were 4 bases for V and 3 bases for J; bases not matched to a gene: 11. Germline V lookup: CDR1 SGHDT, CDR2 YYEEEE. CDR3 length: 16 amino acids. The CDR3 spells CASSTGVDRVYTEAFF. In nucleotides, the CDR3 is TGTGCCAGCAGCACAGGGGTGGACAGGGTCTACACTGAAGCTTTCTTT.

The chain carries TRBV13 and TRBJ2-1, with D possibly TRBD2 on 6 matching bases. In germline, CDR1 is PRHDT, CDR2 FYEKMQ (reference sequence). V lost 6 bases to trimming and J lost 2 bases, with 11 bases between them. The length of the CDR3 is 14 residues. CDR3 DNA sequence: TGTGCCAGCAGGTTGGCGGGGACCTACAATGAGCAGTTCTTC. This codes for CASRLAGTYNEQFF.

V and J are TRBV5-1 and TRBJ1-2, with D uncertain. Germline V gene sequence: CDR1 SGHRS, CDR2 YFSETQ. V lost 0 bases to trimming and J lost 3 bases, with 21 bases between them. There are 18 residues in the CDR3. The CDR3 DNA follows: TGCGCCAGCAGCTTGGGTGTCCTCGAGAATCGGCGGGACTATGGCTACACCTTC. This codes for CASSLGVLENRRDYGYTF.

The V and J genes are TRBV28 and TRBJ2-1; maybe TRBD2 (6 bases). The V gene lost 10 bases and the J gene lost 8 bases, with 12 bases spanning the gap. The CDR3 is 11 residues long. The germline CDR1 and CDR2 sequences are MDHEN and SYDVKM. In DNA, the CDR3 is TGTGCCATCAGGAGGGCCCATGAGCAGTTCTTC. Amino acid sequence: CAIRRAHEQFF. Full variable domain (remainder filled in from reference TRBV28 and TRBJ2-1): DVKVTQSSRYLVKRTGEKVFLECVQDMDHENMFWYRQDPGLGLRLIYFSYDVKMKEKGDIPEGYSVSREKKERFSLILESASTNQTSMYLCAIRRAHEQFFGPGTRLTVL.

This rearrangement joins TRBV29-1 to TRBJ2-2; maybe TRBD2 (6 bases). This CDR3 contains 12 residues. With 3 bases removed from V and 6 bases from J, the gap between germline ends came to 8 bases. CDR1 and CDR2 (germline): SQVTM, ANQGSEA. The chain's CDR3 is CSVDGLPGELFF. Here the CDR3 DNA reads TGCAGCGTTGATGGACTACCCGGGGAGCTGTTTTTT.

The V gene is TRBV27, the J gene TRBJ2-3; 10 bases agree with TRBD1. This CDR3 comprises 15 residues. V dropped 5 bases and J dropped 4; count of bases not matched to a gene: 6. Germline V CDR1 and CDR2: MNHEY, SMNVEV (reference sequence). CDR3 nucleotide sequence: TGTGCCAGCAGTCACACCGGGACAGGGGCAGATACGCAGTATTTT. Translating it yields CASSHTGTGADTQYF.

Comment on this clone: An end of the junction differs from the germline gene, which may be a read error. V is TRBV5-1 and J is TRBJ2-7; no reliable D call. CDR1 is SGHRS, CDR2 YFSETQ, per germline. CDR3 size: 13 residues. The CDR3 bases are TGTGCCAGCAATCAGTACGAGAGTTACGAGCAGTACTTC. This codes for CASNQYESYEQYF.

This clone was observed a single time. The V gene is TRBV11-2, the J gene TRBJ2-7; TRBD1 might be the D (5 bases). Germline loops: CDR1 SGHAT, CDR2 FQNNGV. With 1 base removed from V and 5 bases from J, the gap between germline ends came to 12 bases. The CDR3 has 14 amino acids. The DNA for the CDR3 is TGTGCCAGCAGCTTAGCGGACATTTCCCACGAGCAGTACTTC. Its protein is CASSLADISHEQYF.

This chain connects TRBV27 to TRBJ1-2; 7 nucleotides align to TRBD1. Germline trimming cut 3 bases from V and 4 bases from J; bases unmatched to any gene: 11. Germline-derived CDR1 and CDR2 are MNHEY and SMNVEV (reference sequence). The CDR3 has 16 amino acids. The CDR3 reads CASSFSKGAVSYGYTF. DNA of the CDR3: TGTGCCAGCAGTTTCTCTAAGGGGGCGGTTAGCTATGGCTACACCTTC.

J is TRBJ2-7 and V is TRBV6-5; unclear D gene. Trimming removed 0 bases at V and 5 bases at J, with 8 bases between. The CDR3 contains 13 residues. The germline gives CDR1 MNHEY, CDR2 SVGAGI. DNA of the CDR3: TGTGCCAGCAGTTACTCGATACTTAACGAGCAGTACTTC. This translates into CASSYSILNEQYF.

The chain couples TRBV6-5 to TRBJ2-2, with D possibly TRBD2 on 5 matching bases. The germline V and J ends were trimmed by 4 bases and 4 bases, with 16 bases remaining between them. The V gene's germline CDR1 is MNHEY and CDR2 SVGAGI. The CDR3 spans 16 residues. The DNA for the CDR3 is TGTGCCAGCAGTTCCGTTACCACCGGGATCACCGGGGAGCTGTTTTTT. Its protein is CASSSVTTGITGELFF.

The chain recombines TRBV7-6 with TRBJ2-1; TRBD2 aligns across 11 bases. The germline gives CDR1 SGHVS, CDR2 FNYEAQ. The CDR3 covers 20 residues. V lost 5 bases to trimming and J lost 4 bases; unmatched junction nucleotides: 19. The CDR3 sequence: CASSPGRLAGGSQSYNEQFF. Written as DNA, the CDR3 is TGTGCCAGCAGCCCAGGGAGGCTAGCGGGGGGCTCCCAATCGTACAATGAGCAGTTCTTC.

V gene TRBV27 combines with J gene TRBJ1-2, with TRBD1 as a possible D gene (6 bases). The CDR3 is 17 residues long. Germline CDR1 MNHEY, CDR2 SMNVEV (reference sequence). Trimming took 0 bases from V and 3 from J, leaving 17 bases between them. The CDR3 spells CASSLSFRVGGYYGYTF. The CDR3 DNA reads as TGTGCCAGCAGTTTATCTTTCCGGGTTGGGGGCTACTATGGCTACACCTTC.

The CDR3 reads CASSQTVYEQYF. DNA for the CDR3: TGTGCCAGCAGCCAGACTGTCTACGAGCAGTACTTC. The V call is TRBV7-9, the J call TRBJ2-7; D remains ambiguous. The CDR3 contains 12 residues. Trimming removed 5 bases from V and 3 bases from J, with 8 bases in between. Germline lookup yields CDR1 SEHNR and CDR2 FQNEAQ (reference sequence).

This chain links TRBV4-1 with TRBJ2-5; 7 bases agree with TRBD2. V dropped 1 base and J dropped 11; count of bases not matched to a gene: 13. CDR1 is MGHRA, CDR2 YSYEKL, per germline. The CDR3 consists of 15 residues. The CDR3 DNA is TGCGCCAGCAGCCAAGCGACGGGACTACTACAGGAGCAGTACTTC. Translating gives CASSQATGLLQEQYF.

The chain links TRBV28 to TRBJ2-7; TRBD2 agrees at 9 bases. The CDR3 sequence is 14 residues long. The junction had 5 bases not matched to a gene; V was cut back by 2 bases and J by 6 bases. Germline V gene data show CDR1 as MDHEN and CDR2 as SYDVKM. The CDR3 bases are TGTGCCAGCAGTTTAGCGGGGGGGAGCGGCGAGCAGTACTTC. Translating gives CASSLAGGSGEQYF.

With respect to this clone: This specimen includes other DNA sequences encoding the same CDR3. The V and J genes are TRBV7-2 and TRBJ1-2; no reliable D call. From germline, CDR1 is SGHTA and CDR2 FQGNSA. CDR3 length: 13 amino acids. V dropped 1 base and J dropped 4 bases, with 7 bases sitting between them. The CDR3 bases are TGTGCCAGCAGCTTAGGCTCAACCTATGGCTACACCTTC. This gives the protein CASSLGSTYGYTF.

The chain joins TRBV5-5 to TRBJ1-1; tentatively, D is TRBD1 (5 bases). Per germline, CDR1 SGHKS and CDR2 YYEKEE (reference sequence). The CDR3 runs 13 residues. Trimming took 5 bases from V and 4 from J, leaving 12 bases between them. This CDR3 is CASSSGRGTEAFF. The DNA for the CDR3 is TGTGCCAGCAGTTCGGGGAGGGGCACTGAAGCTTTCTTT.

This clone was recorded only once. The chain joins TRBV19 to TRBJ1-1; D might be TRBD1 (5 bases). This CDR3 is 15 amino acids long. CDR1 is LNHDA and CDR2 is SQIVND in the germline V gene (reference sequence). V shed 2 bases and J shed 2 bases, with 12 bases lying between them. The CDR3 protein is CASSISRQFNTEAFF. CDR3 nucleotide sequence: TGTGCCAGTAGTATATCCAGACAGTTTAACACTGAAGCTTTCTTT. The entire variable domain, with the rest obtained from reference TRBV19 and TRBJ1-1, is as follows: DGGITQSPKYLFRKEGQNVTLSCEQNLNHDAMYWYRQDPGQGLRLIYYSQIVNDFQKGDIAEGYSVSREKKESFPLTVTSAQKNPTAFYLCASSISRQFNTEAFFGQGTRLTVV.

This chain uses TRBV19 with TRBJ1-1; D gene unclear. The CDR3 has 15 residues. The germline V and J ends were trimmed by 3 bases and 1 base, with 12 bases remaining between them. CDR1 is LNHDA and CDR2 is SQIVND in the germline V gene (reference sequence). For the CDR3, the DNA is TGTGCCAGTAGTATTATGGGTGGAACGAACACTGAAGCTTTCTTT. Its protein is CASSIMGGTNTEAFF.

This rearrangement joins TRBV13 to TRBJ1-3, with D unresolved. Germline-derived CDR1 and CDR2 are PRHDT and FYEKMQ (reference sequence). The CDR3 totals 14 residues. The V gene lost 2 bases and the J gene lost 1 base, with 6 bases spanning the gap. The CDR3 bases are TGTGCCAGCAGCTTACCCGGATCTGGAAACACCATATATTTT. Its translation is CASSLPGSGNTIYF.

This clone was seen once. Other DNA sequences in the same sample also yield this CDR3. The rearrangement links TRBV29-1 to TRBJ2-7; 8 positions agree with TRBD2. The V gene's germline CDR1 is SQVTM and CDR2 ANQGSEA. V dropped 4 bases and J dropped 0; count of bases not matched to a gene: 2. The CDR3 has 13 amino acids. As DNA, the CDR3 is TGCAGCGTTGGGAGCGGGAGCTCCTACGAGCAGTACTTC. Translated: CSVGSGSSYEQYF.

This chain uses TRBV7-3 with TRBJ2-1, with no clear D. Germline V gene lookup returns CDR1 SGHTA and CDR2 FQGTGA. V shed 5 bases and J shed 4 bases, with 12 bases lying between them. The CDR3 loop spans 14 amino acids. CDR3 coding DNA: TGTGCCAGCAGCGGCCCCGATGGGTACAATGAGCAGTTCTTC. Its translation: CASSGPDGYNEQFF.

This sequence joins TRBV11-2 and TRBJ1-1, with D possibly TRBD1 on 6 matching bases. Germline V gives CDR1 SGHAT, CDR2 FQNNGV. The CDR3 consists of 15 residues. The V and J ends lost 4 bases and 1 base respectively, with 13 bases between them. Here the CDR3 reads CASSSTGTKNTEAFF. The CDR3 region has the DNA TGTGCCAGCAGCTCAACCGGGACAAAGAACACTGAAGCTTTCTTT.